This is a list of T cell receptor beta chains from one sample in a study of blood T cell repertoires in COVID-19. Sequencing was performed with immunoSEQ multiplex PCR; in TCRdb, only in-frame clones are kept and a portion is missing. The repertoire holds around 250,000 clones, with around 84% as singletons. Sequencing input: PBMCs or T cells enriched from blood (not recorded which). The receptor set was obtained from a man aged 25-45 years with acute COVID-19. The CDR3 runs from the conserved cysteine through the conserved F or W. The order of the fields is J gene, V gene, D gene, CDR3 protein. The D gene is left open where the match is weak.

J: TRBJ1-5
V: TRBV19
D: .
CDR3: CASSISFLDSNQPQHF

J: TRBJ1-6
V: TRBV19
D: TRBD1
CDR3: CASSAGTGVSPLHF

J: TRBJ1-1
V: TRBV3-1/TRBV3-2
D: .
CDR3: CASRRGGVNTEAFF

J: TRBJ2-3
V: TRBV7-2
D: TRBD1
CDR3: CASSSTSPGRGRTDTQYF

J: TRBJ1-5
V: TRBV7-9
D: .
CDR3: CASTRGFQPQHF

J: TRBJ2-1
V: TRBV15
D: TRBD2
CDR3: CATSRNYRAGGSDEQFF

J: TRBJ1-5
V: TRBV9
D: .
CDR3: CASSVDGGNQPQHF

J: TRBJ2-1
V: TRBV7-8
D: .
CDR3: CASSPRGSASYNEQFF

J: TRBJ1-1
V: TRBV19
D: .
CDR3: CASSRNRAEAFF

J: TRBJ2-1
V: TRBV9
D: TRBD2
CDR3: CASSVAFAGGDNEQFF

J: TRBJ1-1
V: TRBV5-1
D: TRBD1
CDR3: CASSRTGGQGTEAFF

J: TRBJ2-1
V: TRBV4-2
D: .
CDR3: CASSQIGDEQFF

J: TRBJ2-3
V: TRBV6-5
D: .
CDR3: CASDGADTDTQYF

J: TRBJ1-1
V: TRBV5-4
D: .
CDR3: CASSLDRALNTEAFF

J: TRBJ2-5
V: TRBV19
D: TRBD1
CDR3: CASSPGTGVYQETQYF

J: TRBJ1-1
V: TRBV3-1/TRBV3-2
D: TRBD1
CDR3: CASSHGQVNTEAFF

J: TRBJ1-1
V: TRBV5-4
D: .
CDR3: CASSLIGEGAEAFF

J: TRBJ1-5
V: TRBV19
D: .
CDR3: CASTKSGYNQPQHF

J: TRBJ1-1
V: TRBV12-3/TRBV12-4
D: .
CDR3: CASRSQNTEAFF

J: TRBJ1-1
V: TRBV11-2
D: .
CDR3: CASTGTEAFF

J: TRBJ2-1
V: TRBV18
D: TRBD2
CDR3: CASSPPTAGGLNEQFF

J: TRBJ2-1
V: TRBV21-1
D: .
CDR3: CASSRRTGALNEQFF

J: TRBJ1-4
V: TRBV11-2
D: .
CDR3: CASSLGRGGTNEKLFF

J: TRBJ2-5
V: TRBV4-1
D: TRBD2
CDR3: CASSQGMAGGLETQYF